The subject of this entry is one T cell receptor beta chain. Its antigen is currently unknown. Unique molecular identifiers featured in how the TCRbeta library was prepared. TCRdb itself ran the PCR reads through MiXCR, one entry per CDR3 protein. The sample holds around 420,000 distinct CDR3 sequences, 16% seen once. The data are from a study of T-cell reconstitution after alpha-beta-depleted transplantation in children. Germline V gene sequence: CDR1 SGHRS, CDR2 YFSETQ. This CDR3 has 13 amino acids. V shed 4 bases and J shed 5 bases, with 11 bases lying between them. Study results and caveats: Surviving recipient T cells and thymic progenitors underlay high day-60 TCRbeta diversity in some patients. A year had passed since transplant, and T-cell counts and diversity by then came mostly from newly produced T cells. Where alpha-beta T cells came from about two months after transplant was reportedly several hundred expanded graft clones.

This material consisted of PBMCs, mostly from graft donor cells, taken 360 days after TCRalphabeta/CD19-depleted stem cell transplant. The sequence derives from a boy younger than two who had a stem cell transplant for Wiskott-Aldrich syndrome, so the T cells may come from the graft donor. J is TRBJ2-3 and V is TRBV5-1; D ambiguous. The CDR3 is CASSLPIKDTQYF. CDR3 in DNA: TGCGCCAGCAGCCTCCCCATCAAAGATACGCAGTATTTT.